A single sample is the source of the 31 T cell receptor beta chains below, sequenced in a study of beta chain features in type 1 diabetes. All of the isolated RNA was reverse transcribed, so expressed TCRB transcripts were sequenced. Sequencing used immunoSEQ multiplex PCR; TCRdb keeps in-frame clones, though not all of them. The sample lists hundreds of thousands of clones, about an eighth occurring once. What these receptors recognize is not known. Study-wide results and limits: TCRB CDR3s from Type 1 diabetes patients were moderately but significantly shorter in all four CD4+ subsets.

Sequenced sample: naive CD4+ T cells from blood. These receptors all come from a young man with type 1 diabetes.

CDR3: CASRKTGNSYEQYF. The CDR3 region has the DNA TGTGCCAGCAGGAAGACAGGGAACTCCTACGAGCAGTACTTC. The chain joins TRBV2 to TRBJ2-7, with 7 bases identical to TRBD1. The V gene end was trimmed by 6 bases and the J gene end by 0 bases; junction bases not matched to a gene: 5. This CDR3 has 14 amino acids. Germline V lookup: CDR1 SNHLY, CDR2 FYNNEI.

V usage is TRBV6-4 and J usage is TRBJ2-7, with 7 bases fitting TRBD2. J lost 0 bases, V lost 6 bases, and 11 bases had no gene match. Germline CDR1 and CDR2: MRHNA and SNTAGT. The length of the CDR3 is 16 residues. In DNA, the CDR3 is TGTGCCAGCAGCCCGGGACTAAGCCTACTCTCCTACGAGCAGTACTTC. Its translation: CASSPGLSLLSYEQYF.

The sample holds a few counts of this clone. This sequence joins TRBV30 and TRBJ2-2; D is unresolved. The V gene's germline CDR1 is GTSNPN and CDR2 SVGIG (reference sequence). The V gene lost 2 bases and the J gene lost 4 bases, with 11 bases spanning the gap. This CDR3 has 14 residues. CDR3 coding DNA: TGTGCCTGGAGTCAGGCAGACACCACCGGGGAGCTGTTTTTT. Its translation is CAWSQADTTGELFF.

The chain links TRBV4-3 to TRBJ2-1; the D is unclear. V was pared by 6 bases and J by 4 bases, with 4 bases between. Germline V gene lookup returns CDR1 LGHNA and CDR2 YSLEER. This CDR3 has 11 amino acids. Here the CDR3 reads CASSTYNEQFF. The CDR3 bases are TGCGCCAGCAGTACATACAATGAGCAGTTCTTC.

There are a few counts of this clone. The V call is TRBV5-1, the J call TRBJ2-7; perhaps TRBD2 as D (5 bases). The CDR3 consists of 15 residues. V was trimmed by 4 bases and J by 3 bases, leaving 17 bases between them. Germline CDR1 SGHRS, CDR2 YFSETQ. DNA for the CDR3: TGCGCCAGCAGCCGTGCCTCCGCGGGCCTCTACGAGCAGTACTTC. This gives the protein CASSRASAGLYEQYF.

Only a few counts were recorded for this clone. CDR3 nucleotides: TGTGCCAGCAACTCGGGACTAGCGGGAATGAATGAGCAGTTCTTC. Amino acid sequence: CASNSGLAGMNEQFF. The chain combines TRBV11-1 with TRBJ2-1, with 13 bases aligning to TRBD2. CDR1 SGHAT and CDR2 FQDESV come from the germline V gene (reference sequence). The CDR3 totals 15 residues. J was trimmed by 7 bases and V by 7 bases; bases with no gene match: 7. Full variable domain (missing parts from reference TRBV11-1 and TRBJ2-1): EAEVAQSPRYKITEKSQAVAFWCDPISGHATLYWYRQILGQGPELLVQFQDESVVDDSQLPKDRFSAERLKGVDSTLKIQPAELGDSAMYLCASNSGLAGMNEQFFGPGTRLTVL.

This clone was seen a few times. The chain uses TRBV30 and TRBJ1-1; the D is unclear. Between the trimmed V and J ends, which lost 5 bases and 4 bases, there was a span of 17 bases. In germline, CDR1 is GTSNPN, CDR2 SVGIG (reference sequence). The CDR3 has 14 residues. The CDR3 sequence is CAWRRASSPTEAFF. The DNA for the CDR3 is TGTGCCTGGCGCCGGGCGTCTTCACCCACTGAAGCTTTCTTT. The entire variable domain, with the rest obtained from reference TRBV30 and TRBJ1-1, is as follows: SQTIHQWPATLVQPVGSPLSLECTVEGTSNPNLYWYRQAAGRGLQLLFYSVGIGQISSEVPQNLSASRPQDRQFILSSKKLLLSDSGFYLCAWRRASSPTEAFFGQGTRLTVV.

J is TRBJ1-6 and V is TRBV18; D is perhaps TRBD1 (6 bases). Trimming took 5 bases from V and 5 from J, leaving 7 bases between them. The CDR3 is 13 residues long. The germline gives CDR1 KGHSH, CDR2 LQKENI. CDR3 in DNA: TGTGCCAGCTCAGCAGGGGATAATTCACCCCTCCACTTT. Its protein is CASSAGDNSPLHF.

This clone appeared a few times. The chain has TRBV5-6 and TRBJ2-7; D not certain. V gave up 2 bases and J gave up 6 bases, with 12 bases separating them. CDR3 length: 13 residues. Germline CDR1 SGHDT, CDR2 YYEEEE. In nucleotides, the CDR3 is TGTGCCAGCAGCTTAAACCCGTCTAGCGAGCAGTACTTC. Translated: CASSLNPSSEQYF.

This clone was observed a few times. The chain recombines TRBV7-9 with TRBJ2-2, with D unclear. Per germline, CDR1 SEHNR and CDR2 FQNEAQ (reference sequence). Trimming pared 0 bases from V and 3 bases from J, leaving 8 bases between. This CDR3 has 15 amino acids. The CDR3 loop is CASSLAGPYTGELFF. CDR3 nucleotides: TGTGCCAGCAGCTTAGCCGGACCATACACCGGGGAGCTGTTTTTT.

This clone was seen a handful of times. The J gene is TRBJ2-7, the V gene TRBV4-1, with 7 positions matching TRBD2. Germline CDR1 and CDR2: MGHRA and YSYEKL. The CDR3 consists of 15 residues. V dropped 0 bases and J dropped 1; count of bases not matched to a gene: 3. The CDR3 sequence: CASSQDSRGSYEQYF. The CDR3 DNA is TGCGCCAGCAGCCAAGATTCGCGGGGGTCCTACGAGCAGTACTTC.

This clone showed up just a few times. This sequence joins TRBV4-2 and TRBJ1-6, with D tentatively TRBD1 (6 bases). Germline CDR1 reads LGHNA; CDR2 reads YNFKEQ. The V end was cut by 4 bases, the J end by 10 bases, with 14 bases between. The CDR3 loop spans 14 amino acids. CDR3 bases: TGTGCCAGCAGCCCCGGGCAGGGGAACTCACCCCTCCACTTT. This encodes CASSPGQGNSPLHF.

This clone was seen only a few times. The chain joins TRBV6-1 to TRBJ1-5; D gene unclear. Trimming cost V 2 bases and J 1 base, with 9 bases left between them. CDR3 length: 15 residues. CDR1 MNHNS and CDR2 SASEGT come from the germline V gene. In DNA, the CDR3 is TGTGCCAGCAGTGAATGGGGTCAGAGCAATCAGCCCCAGCATTTT. This codes for CASSEWGQSNQPQHF.

This clone was observed a handful of times. This sequence joins TRBV2 and TRBJ2-1; 7 nucleotides agree with TRBD2. Germline assignment: CDR1 SNHLY and CDR2 FYNNEI. The V gene end was trimmed by 7 bases and the J gene end by 9 bases; junction bases not matched to a gene: 12. This CDR3 has 14 residues. The CDR3 loop reads CASTEGLGGSEQFF. CDR3 sequence (DNA): TGTGCCAGCACCGAGGGACTGGGGGGGAGTGAGCAGTTCTTC.

The chain joins TRBV30 to TRBJ2-1; TRBD2 might be the D (5 bases). With 1 base removed from V and 7 bases from J, the gap between germline ends came to 14 bases. The CDR3 is 14 residues long. The germline gives CDR1 GTSNPN, CDR2 SVGIG (reference sequence). The CDR3 is CAWSAIWTENEQFF. CDR3 nucleotide sequence: TGTGCCTGGAGTGCAATTTGGACTGAAAATGAGCAGTTCTTC. Full variable domain (missing parts from reference TRBV30 and TRBJ2-1): SQTIHQWPATLVQPVGSPLSLECTVEGTSNPNLYWYRQAAGRGLQLLFYSVGIGQISSEVPQNLSASRPQDRQFILSSKKLLLSDSGFYLCAWSAIWTENEQFFGPGTRLTVL.

The V and J genes are TRBV2 and TRBJ2-2; TRBD1 aligns across 7 bases. V shed 5 bases and J 6 bases; nucleotides not matched to a gene: 6. This CDR3 is 14 amino acids long. Per the germline V gene, CDR1 is SNHLY and CDR2 is FYNNEI. The CDR3 DNA reads TGTGCCAGCAGTTCGACAGGGAGTGCCGGGGAGCTGTTTTTT. It specifies CASSSTGSAGELFF.

This clone was recorded a few times. The rearrangement joins TRBV7-2 to TRBJ2-7; the D is unclear. CDR3 size: 15 residues. Trimming pared 3 bases from V and 5 bases from J, leaving 17 bases between. The germline CDR1 and CDR2 sequences are SGHTA and FQGNSA. CDR3 region: CASSLPTVSFNEQYF. For the CDR3, the DNA is TGTGCCAGCAGCTTGCCCACCGTGTCGTTTAACGAGCAGTACTTC.

The chain is built from TRBV20-1 and TRBJ2-7, with 7 bases identical to TRBD1. Germline loops: CDR1 DFQATT, CDR2 SNEGSKA (reference sequence). This CDR3 region has 11 residues. V gave up 4 bases and J gave up 5 bases; unmatched junction bases: 2. CDR3 sequence reads: CSAMTGNEQYF. The CDR3, as DNA: TGCAGTGCTATGACAGGGAACGAGCAGTACTTC.

This clone has only a few counts. This sequence joins TRBV18 and TRBJ2-5; D not certain. V was pared by 5 bases and J by 3 bases, with 13 bases between. The length of the CDR3 is 14 residues. Germline-derived CDR1 and CDR2 are KGHSH and LQKENI. The DNA of the CDR3 is TGTGCCAGCTCATCTCGGCGGAAAGAAGAGACCCAGTACTTC. Its protein product is CASSSRRKEETQYF.

This chain links TRBV10-3 with TRBJ2-1, with 16 bases identical to TRBD2. This CDR3 has 15 amino acids. CDR1 ENHRY and CDR2 SYGVKD come from the germline V gene. V gave up 6 bases and J gave up 8 bases; unmatched junction bases: 4. The CDR3, as DNA: TGTGCCATCAGCGGGACTAGCGGGAGGGGATATGAGCAGTTCTTC. The encoded protein is CAISGTSGRGYEQFF.

As regards this clone: The junction differs from germline at one of its ends, possibly a read error. The chain employs TRBV5-4 and TRBJ2-7, with 12 bases fitting TRBD2. The CDR3 totals 15 residues. Germline CDR1 reads SGHNT; CDR2 reads YYREEE (reference sequence). In DNA, the CDR3 is TGTGCTAGCAGCTCTGGACTAGCGGGGATCTACGAGCAGTGCTTC. As protein: CASSSGLAGIYEQCF.

This chain connects TRBV7-9 to TRBJ2-7; weak D call: TRBD2 (7 bases). V was trimmed by 6 bases and J by 7 bases, leaving 16 bases between them. CDR1 and CDR2 (germline): SEHNR, FQNEAQ (reference sequence). The CDR3 consists of 13 residues. The CDR3 coding sequence is TGTGCCAGCAGAGCCGCGGGGGCGGAAGAGCAGTACTTC. Translated: CASRAAGAEEQYF.

This clone showed up just a few times. V usage is TRBV2 and J usage is TRBJ2-5; the D is unclear. The CDR3 sequence is 13 residues long. Germline V gene sequence: CDR1 SNHLY, CDR2 FYNNEI. V gave up 11 bases and J gave up 5 bases, with 18 bases separating them. CDR3 sequence (DNA): TGTGCCTGTCGTCTGAGCATAGAGGAGACCCAGTACTTC. Protein sequence: CACRLSIEETQYF.

The rearrangement links TRBV14 to TRBJ2-1; 8 bases map to TRBD2. V lost 2 bases to trimming and J lost 0 bases; unmatched junction nucleotides: 6. Germline CDR1 is SGHDN and CDR2 is FVKESK. This CDR3 comprises 17 residues. CDR3 sequence reads: CASSQKKRGSSYNEQFF. CDR3 DNA sequence: TGTGCCAGCAGCCAAAAGAAGCGGGGGAGCTCCTACAATGAGCAGTTCTTC.

The chain employs TRBV10-3 and TRBJ2-7; 9 bases agree with TRBD1. The CDR3 runs 14 residues. V shed 6 bases, J shed 1 base, and the junction held 4 bases outside the gene matches. Germline CDR1 reads ENHRY; CDR2 reads SYGVKD. The CDR3 region is CAISGTGYSYEQYF. The CDR3 coding sequence is TGTGCCATCAGCGGGACAGGGTATTCCTACGAGCAGTACTTC.

This clone was detected only once. The rearrangement joins TRBV7-9 to TRBJ1-2; possible D gene TRBD1, 6 bases. The CDR3 has 17 amino acids. The V gene's germline CDR1 is SEHNR and CDR2 FQNEAQ (reference sequence). V lost 5 bases and J 4 bases, leaving 23 bases between the germline ends. CDR3 bases: TGTGCCAGCAGCCTACCGCCCCAAGGGGGTCGTAGCTATGGCTACACCTTC. This gives the protein CASSLPPQGGRSYGYTF.

V gene TRBV14 combines with J gene TRBJ2-7, with no clear D. The germline V gene has CDR1 SGHDN and CDR2 FVKESK. The CDR3 sequence is 12 residues long. V dropped 1 base and J dropped 5 bases, with 6 bases sitting between them. The chain's CDR3 is CASSQAWHEQYF. CDR3 nucleotide sequence: TGTGCCAGCAGCCAAGCCTGGCACGAGCAGTACTTC.

This chain connects TRBV6-5 to TRBJ1-2, with D possibly matching TRBD1 (5 bases). The CDR3 length is 13 residues. CDR1 and CDR2 from the germline V gene are MNHEY and SVGAGI. Trimming pared 2 bases from V and 2 bases from J, leaving 6 bases between. The DNA for the CDR3 is TGTGCCAGCAGTTACGCAGGGAACTATGGCTACACCTTC. It codes for CASSYAGNYGYTF.

V is TRBV18 and J is TRBJ1-2; D remains ambiguous. Per germline, CDR1 KGHSH and CDR2 LQKENI. The V and J ends lost 0 bases and 0 bases respectively, with 8 bases between them. This CDR3 comprises 15 residues. For the CDR3, the DNA is TGTGCCAGCTCACCACCGAATGAAGCTAACTATGGCTACACCTTC. Amino acids: CASSPPNEANYGYTF.

The chain has TRBV11-3 and TRBJ2-6; no firm D call. V was cut by 3 bases and J by 4 bases, with 22 bases left in between. CDR1 SGHNT and CDR2 YENEEA come from the germline V gene. CDR3 length: 19 amino acids. The chain's CDR3 is CASSFGNRLSSEGANVLTF. In DNA form, the CDR3 reads TGTGCCAGCAGCTTCGGAAACAGACTCTCTTCGGAGGGGGCCAACGTCCTGACTTTC.

The rearrangement joins TRBV6-6 to TRBJ2-7; no firm D call. Per the germline V gene, CDR1 is MNHNY and CDR2 is SVGAGI (reference sequence). The CDR3 extends over 15 amino acids. V dropped 0 bases and J dropped 6 bases, with 15 bases sitting between them. CDR3 DNA: TGTGCCAGCAGTTACTCGGCAGGTAGATCGATCGAGCAGTACTTC. Amino acid sequence: CASSYSAGRSIEQYF.